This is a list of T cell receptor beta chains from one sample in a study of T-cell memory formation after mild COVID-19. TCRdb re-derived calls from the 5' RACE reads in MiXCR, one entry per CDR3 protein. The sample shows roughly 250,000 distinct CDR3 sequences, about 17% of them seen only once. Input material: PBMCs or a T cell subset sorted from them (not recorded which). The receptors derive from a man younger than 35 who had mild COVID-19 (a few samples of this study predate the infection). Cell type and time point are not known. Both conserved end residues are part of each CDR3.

CDR3 protein: CASSERGNPQHF
V gene: TRBV6-1

CDR3 protein: CASRQGTAGANVLTF
V gene: TRBV12-3/TRBV12-4

CDR3 protein: CASSKTSDTGELFF
V gene: TRBV5-1

CDR3 protein: CTSSPQGPHQPQHF
V gene: TRBV5-1

CDR3 protein: CASRRQGTYNSPLHF
V gene: TRBV7-2

CDR3 protein: CASTSEYNEQFF
V gene: TRBV28

CDR3 protein: CSARSAGVGTDTQYF
V gene: TRBV20-1

CDR3 protein: CASIEAPATYNEQFF
V gene: TRBV28

CDR3 protein: CASSLEDFGGYTF
V gene: TRBV5-1

CDR3 protein: CASSQDWKQPQHF
V gene: TRBV4-2

CDR3 protein: CASSLSMAEAFF
V gene: TRBV7-9

CDR3 protein: CASSPTGGSTDTQYF
V gene: TRBV7-9

CDR3 protein: CASSLRGVQETQYF
V gene: TRBV7-9

CDR3 protein: CASSFTGFNEQFF
V gene: TRBV5-1

CDR3 protein: CATSRDKVSNQPQHF
V gene: TRBV15

CDR3 protein: CSVEEQGPGTEAFF
V gene: TRBV29-1

CDR3 protein: CASSGGGTTGYTF
V gene: TRBV12-3/TRBV12-4

CDR3 protein: CASSPRTEGYGYTF
V gene: TRBV7-6

CDR3 protein: CSARDGPYETQYF
V gene: TRBV20-1

CDR3 protein: CASSQGGADTQYF
V gene: TRBV3-1

CDR3 protein: CASSGQGTNTEAFF
V gene: TRBV5-1

CDR3 protein: CASSRGISTEAFF
V gene: TRBV4-1

CDR3 protein: CASSLVFTGTGGGQPQHF
V gene: TRBV7-9

CDR3 protein: CSARKTGEGTDTQYF
V gene: TRBV20-1